This passage covers 15 T cell receptor beta chains from one sample sequenced in a study of OX40 agonist ivuxolimab in advanced cancers. Libraries were prepared by immunoSEQ multiplex PCR; TCRdb keeps only in-frame clonotypes and omits some of them. The data hold 70,000 to 90,000 clones, with 89% observed a single time. Sample: CD4+ or CD8+ T cells sorted from blood, taken in a trial of the OX40 agonist ivuxolimab. These receptors were collected from an adult with an advanced solid tumor such as melanoma, head and neck, liver or kidney cancer.

The V call is TRBV18, the J call TRBJ1-1; no definite D call. Trimming removed 0 bases at V and 8 bases at J, with 13 bases between. CDR3 length: 14 residues. Germline V CDR1 and CDR2: KGHSH, LQKENI. This chain's CDR3 is CASSPPQTTGEAFF. The CDR3, as DNA: TGTGCCAGCTCACCACCTCAGACGACCGGGGAAGCTTTCTTT.

V gene TRBV4-1 combines with J gene TRBJ1-2, with D perhaps matching TRBD1 (6 bases). Germline V gene data show CDR1 as MGHRA and CDR2 as YSYEKL. V lost 3 bases and J 2 bases, leaving 19 bases between the germline ends. The CDR3 spans 17 residues. For the CDR3, the DNA is TGCGCCAGCAGCCACACCTTTCGACGGGGGCTAAACTATGGCTACACCTTC. This sequence encodes CASSHTFRRGLNYGYTF.

The chain combines TRBV7-8 with TRBJ2-2; TRBD2 agrees at 8 bases. The CDR3 totals 17 residues. Germline loops: CDR1 SGHVS, CDR2 FQNEAQ. The junction had 5 bases not matched to a gene; V was cut back by 1 base and J by 1 base. The CDR3 nucleotides are TGTGCCAGCAGCTTAGAGTATCTAGCGGGGAACACCGGGGAGCTGTTTTTT. This gives the protein CASSLEYLAGNTGELFF.

The gene calls are TRBV29-1 and TRBJ2-1; 11 nucleotides match TRBD2. After removal of 6 bases from V and 3 bases from J, the junction contained 1 base not matched to a gene. The CDR3 sequence is 13 residues long. The germline CDR1 and CDR2 sequences are SQVTM and ANQGSEA. CDR3: CSVGTSGYNEQFF. As DNA, the CDR3 is TGCAGCGTCGGGACTAGCGGCTACAATGAGCAGTTCTTC.

The gene calls are TRBV5-1 and TRBJ2-7; 8 bases are shared with TRBD1. There are 13 residues in the CDR3. V lost 5 bases, J lost 3 bases, and 4 bases stayed unmatched. From germline, CDR1 is SGHRS and CDR2 YFSETQ. The DNA for the CDR3 is TGCGCCAGCAGGGACAGGGTGAACTACGAGCAGTACTTC. Its protein is CASRDRVNYEQYF.

The V call is TRBV9, the J call TRBJ1-1, with D possibly TRBD1 on 6 matching bases. The germline V gene encodes CDR1 SGDLS and CDR2 YYNGEE. CDR3 length equals 15 residues. The V gene lost 4 bases and the J gene lost 4 bases, with 17 bases spanning the gap. The CDR3 nucleotides are TGTGCCAGCAGCCCTGGGACAAGGGAGAGCACTGAAGCTTTCTTT. Encoded protein: CASSPGTRESTEAFF.

V gene TRBV11-2 combines with J gene TRBJ2-7; D is undetermined. Trimming removed 2 bases at V and 5 bases at J, with 7 bases between. Germline CDR1 and CDR2: SGHAT and FQNNGV. This CDR3 spans 12 amino acids. CDR3 region: CASSLITNEQYF. CDR3 sequence (DNA): TGTGCCAGCAGCTTAATAACGAACGAGCAGTACTTC. Full variable domain (rest looked up from reference TRBV11-2 and TRBJ2-7): EAGVAQSPRYKIIEKRQSVAFWCNPISGHATLYWYQQILGQGPKLLIQFQNNGVVDDSQLPKDRFSAERLKGVDSTLKIQPAKLEDSAVYLCASSLITNEQYFGPGTRLTVT.

The J gene is TRBJ1-2, the V gene TRBV5-1, with no clear D. Germline V gene sequence: CDR1 SGHRS, CDR2 YFSETQ. Trimming took 3 bases from V and 8 from J, leaving 17 bases between them. The CDR3 spans 14 residues. CDR3 nucleotide sequence: TGCGCCAGCAGCTCAACAGAGGCCCGAGGGGGCTACACCTTC. Translating gives CASSSTEARGGYTF.

V and J are TRBV18 and TRBJ1-5; 7 nucleotides agree with TRBD1. With V trimmed by 3 bases and J by 5 bases, 7 bases remained unmatched. This CDR3 has 15 amino acids. Germline V gene data show CDR1 as KGHSH and CDR2 as LQKENI. This CDR3 is CASSPTFTGDQPQHF. The DNA for the CDR3 is TGTGCCAGCTCACCGACTTTCACAGGGGATCAGCCCCAGCATTTT.

This clone was picked up one time. The chain couples TRBV18 to TRBJ1-3, with D possibly matching TRBD1 (6 bases). The germline CDR1 and CDR2 sequences are KGHSH and LQKENI. The CDR3 sequence is 14 residues long. V was cut by 3 bases and J by 6 bases, with 12 bases left in between. This chain's CDR3 is CASSPSRQENTIYF. For the CDR3, the DNA is TGTGCCAGCTCACCTTCAAGACAGGAAAACACCATATATTTT.

J is TRBJ2-1 and V is TRBV7-9; D may be TRBD2 (5 bases). CDR1 and CDR2 from the germline V gene are SEHNR and FQNEAQ (reference sequence). CDR3 length equals 13 residues. With 4 bases removed from V and 5 bases from J, the gap between germline ends came to 9 bases. The CDR3 sequence: CASSSPSHNEQFF. CDR3 sequence (DNA): TGTGCCAGCAGCTCTCCTAGCCACAATGAGCAGTTCTTC. Looking up the rest from reference TRBV7-9 and TRBJ2-1 gives the full variable domain: DTGVSQNPRHKITKRGQNVTFRCDPISEHNRLYWYRQTLGQGPEFLTYFQNEAQLEKSRLLSDRFSAERPKGSFSTLEIQRTEQGDSAMYLCASSSPSHNEQFFGPGTRLTVL.

This chain joins TRBV2 and TRBJ2-5, with no clear D. The DNA matches TRBJ2-7 better at its end, which makes the J call doubtful. Germline V gene data show CDR1 as SNHLY and CDR2 as FYNNEI. The length of the CDR3 is 12 residues. The CDR3 sequence: CASSAVWDEQYF. The CDR3 DNA sequence: TGTGCCAGCAGCGCTGTTTGGGACGAGCAGTACTTC.

The chain is built from TRBV27 and TRBJ1-6; D gene ambiguous. V lost 2 bases, J lost 8 bases, and 7 bases lay in between. This CDR3 has 13 amino acids. Germline V gene data show CDR1 as MNHEY and CDR2 as SMNVEV (reference sequence). CDR3: CASSLDVHSPLHF. CDR3 nucleotides: TGTGCCAGCAGTTTAGATGTGCATTCACCCCTCCACTTT.

The chain joins TRBV28 to TRBJ1-4, with no clear D. CDR1 MDHEN and CDR2 SYDVKM come from the germline V gene. The CDR3 length is 14 residues. Trimming removed 8 bases from V and 0 bases from J, with 10 bases in between. CDR3 residues: CASLTVSTNEKLFF. CDR3 sequence (DNA): TGTGCCAGCCTGACCGTCTCAACTAATGAAAAACTGTTTTTT.

The chain uses TRBV11-2 and TRBJ2-7, with a tentative D call TRBD1 (6 bases). Trimming took off 0 bases at V and 0 bases at J, with 12 bases between the two ends. The CDR3 loop spans 16 amino acids. Germline V gene lookup returns CDR1 SGHAT and CDR2 FQNNGV. CDR3 in DNA: TGTGCCAGCAGCTTAGATATTACAGGGTACTCCTACGAGCAGTACTTC. Amino acid sequence: CASSLDITGYSYEQYF.